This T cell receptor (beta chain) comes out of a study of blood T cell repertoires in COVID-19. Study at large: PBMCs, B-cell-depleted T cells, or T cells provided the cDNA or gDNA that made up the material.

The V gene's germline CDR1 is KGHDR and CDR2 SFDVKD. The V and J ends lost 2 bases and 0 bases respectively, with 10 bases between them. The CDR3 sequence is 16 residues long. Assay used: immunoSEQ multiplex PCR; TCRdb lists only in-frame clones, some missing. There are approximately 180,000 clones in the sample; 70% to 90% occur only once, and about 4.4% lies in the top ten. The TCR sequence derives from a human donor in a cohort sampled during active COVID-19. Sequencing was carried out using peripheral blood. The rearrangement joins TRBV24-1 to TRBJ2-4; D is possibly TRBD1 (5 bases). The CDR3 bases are TGTGCCACCAGTGATTGGGGCAGGGTAGCCAAAAACATTCAGTACTTC. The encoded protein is CATSDWGRVAKNIQYF.